The text below deals with one T cell receptor beta chain. These data come from a study of shared clonotypes between healthy human individuals. J lost 5 bases, V lost 4 bases, and 9 bases had no gene match. This CDR3 region has 16 residues. Per the germline V gene, CDR1 is SEHNR and CDR2 is FQNEAQ (reference sequence). The protocol was immunoSEQ multiplex PCR, while the TCRdb copy is restricted to in-frame clones and leaves out a portion. The sample includes roughly 1.4 million clones, less than 99% of them seen just once. The origin of this receptor is a man aged 25-45 years in good health. The sample consisted of naive CD4+ T cells sorted from blood. The subset is: CD45RA+ positively selected. The chain uses TRBV7-9 and TRBJ1-5, with 9 bases fitting TRBD1. This CDR3 is CASSSLPGQGHQPQHF. CDR3 sequence (DNA): TGTGCCAGCAGCTCACTACCGGGACAGGGTCATCAGCCCCAGCATTTT.